The text below deals with one T cell receptor (beta chain). Its matching antigen is unknown. Despite likely unrecorded immune exposures, the donors were nominally healthy at the time of sampling. PCR primers comprised 60 Vbeta and 13 Jbeta primers. Sequencing was performed with immunoSEQ multiplex PCR; in TCRdb, only in-frame clones are kept and a portion is missing. Found here are some 120,000 clones, around four fifths of them singletons; the top ten hold under 13%. This entry belongs to a study of cytomegalovirus exposure and HLA in healthy donors. The wider study: Inside one of the first data releases sat about 85 million unique TCRs taken from HLA-typed donors. General study points: Some TCR beta chains (approximately 180 of them) were listed as cytomegalovirus-associated.

The sequenced sample was PBMCs. This clonotype was obtained from a young man in good health and CMV-seropositive.

The CDR3 region is CASRLGTVNQPQHF. The CDR3 DNA follows: TGTGCCAGCAGACTCGGGACAGTCAATCAGCCCCAGCATTTT. J is TRBJ1-5 and V is TRBV2; 7 nucleotides line up with TRBD1. Germline values: CDR1 SNHLY, CDR2 FYNNEI. The V segment lost 6 bases and the J segment 3 bases; nucleotides outside the gene matches: 5. The CDR3 sequence is 14 residues long.